This T cell receptor (beta chain) was observed in a study of human CD8 memory T cell subsets. UMI-labeled 5' RACE was used to make TCR beta libraries. TCRdb re-called the 5' RACE reads and shows each CDR3 protein once, DNA omitted. The listing records some 11,000 distinct CDR3 sequences. In germline, CDR1 is SEHNR, CDR2 FQNEAQ (reference sequence). This CDR3 spans 12 amino acids. Sample: CD8+ T cells from PBMCs. This TCR came from a human donor in good health. This sequence joins TRBV7-9 and TRBJ1-3. CDR3 loop: CATPVSGNTIYF.